The text below deals with one TCR beta chain. The antigen is not known. The data were taken from a study of blood T cells in healthy people across ages. For the second PCR, which ran for roughly 6 to 12 cycles, a sample-barcoded 5' primer and a J-beta primer mix were used. TCRdb ran MiXCR on the 5' RACE reads and lists one entry per CDR3 protein. The sample has fewer than 800,000 distinct CDR3 sequences, around 25% seen once. CDR3 length: 15 amino acids. CDR1 and CDR2 from the germline V gene are DFQATT and SNEGSKA (reference sequence). V lost 5 bases and J lost 7, with 20 bases in between. Study results and caveats: Fewer expanded clones and more diversity marked long-lived versus aged donors. TCR beta diversity correlated strongly with naive T cell percentage.

These data also formed part of another study, on T cells of mothers and their children. That study reports: Each mother gave over 9.5 million TCR beta CDR3 reads; each child, a few million.

The J gene is TRBJ1-4, the V gene TRBV20-1; a possible D gene is TRBD1 (6 bases). The sequenced sample was blood. This TCR came from a boy younger than 18 in good health. The CDR3 DNA sequence: TGCAGTGCTCCTCGGACGGGGGCACTAGGTGAAAAACTGTTTTTT. Translation gives CSAPRTGALGEKLFF.